This is a list of T cell receptor beta chains from one sample in a study of control samples from healthy donors and cancer patients. Some clones are missing from TCRdb's copy, which holds only in-frame ones; the method was immunoSEQ multiplex PCR. Of more than 150,000 clones listed, about 94% are singletons. Sequenced input: blood. These receptors were obtained from a man in his fifties or sixties in good health. Both conserved end residues are trimmed from each CDR3.

CDR3: ASSEASILHEQY
V: TRBV6-1
J: TRBJ2-7

CDR3: ASSTRQGRETQY
V: TRBV19
J: TRBJ2-5

CDR3: SARTGGSYEQY
V: TRBV29-1
J: TRBJ2-7

CDR3: ASSPGVDPYNEQF
V: TRBV5-4
J: TRBJ2-1

CDR3: ASTHGYEQY
V: TRBV6-5
J: TRBJ2-7

CDR3: SVSGTPSYEQY
V: TRBV29-1
J: TRBJ2-7

CDR3: ASSPGGREKLF
V: TRBV19
J: TRBJ1-4

CDR3: ASSLTRQGIRSSYEQY
V: TRBV7-3
J: TRBJ2-7

CDR3: ASRTPGGLNTEAF
V: TRBV28
J: TRBJ1-1

CDR3: ASSQGYEQY
V: TRBV10-1
J: TRBJ2-7

CDR3: ASRVGSASTYNEQF
V: TRBV7-2
J: TRBJ2-1

CDR3: ASSRGRNTEAF
V: TRBV6-5
J: TRBJ1-1

CDR3: AIRRRDSGNTIY
V: TRBV10-3
J: TRBJ1-3

CDR3: ASKSQREGNEQF
V: TRBV5-1
J: TRBJ2-1

CDR3: ASSLGLAGASGELF
V: TRBV7-9
J: TRBJ2-2

CDR3: ASSPNTGELF
V: TRBV7-9
J: TRBJ2-2

CDR3: ASSQDRDLLNSPLH
V: TRBV5-1
J: TRBJ1-6

CDR3: ASSESVVTHQY
V: TRBV10-1
J: TRBJ2-5

CDR3: ASSPNRRESYNTGELF
V: TRBV27
J: TRBJ2-2

CDR3: ASSQDLSGYSYEQY
V: TRBV4-2
J: TRBJ2-7

CDR3: SVDRRGTEAF
V: TRBV29-1
J: TRBJ1-1

CDR3: ASSRGDMRSYEQY
V: TRBV5-6
J: TRBJ2-7

CDR3: ASRTTRDSYEQY
V: TRBV4-1
J: TRBJ2-7

CDR3: ASSPSVVSSYEQY
V: TRBV27
J: TRBJ2-7

CDR3: ASSVGREGDEQY
V: TRBV9
J: TRBJ2-7

CDR3: ASSWTGGAGTGELF
V: TRBV5-1
J: TRBJ2-2

CDR3: ASSVGQGGHNEQF
V: TRBV9
J: TRBJ2-1

CDR3: ASRTGFDYGYT
V: TRBV28
J: TRBJ1-2

CDR3: ASSDSMLGGTDTQY
V: TRBV6-4
J: TRBJ2-3

CDR3: ASSQVDMGLVPGELF
V: TRBV4-1
J: TRBJ2-2

CDR3: ASSREIYEQY
V: TRBV7-9
J: TRBJ2-7

CDR3: ASSKDKGCKEQY
V: TRBV21-1
J: TRBJ2-7

CDR3: ATSDSGLAGGYSYNEQF
V: TRBV24-1
J: TRBJ2-1

CDR3: ASSLIDSTRGQY
V: TRBV7-3
J: TRBJ2-7

CDR3: ASSVRVGGGDTQY
V: TRBV9
J: TRBJ2-3

CDR3: ASSPRIYEQY
V: TRBV7-2
J: TRBJ2-7

CDR3: ASSPSGDEQY
V: TRBV4-1
J: TRBJ2-7

CDR3: ASSYSFQGLSYEQY
V: TRBV6-5
J: TRBJ2-7

CDR3: ASRPGQGRPGELF
V: TRBV6-5
J: TRBJ2-2

CDR3: ASSPGLEMDTQY
V: TRBV5-4
J: TRBJ2-3

CDR3: ASSLGRTSGGGPDTQY
V: TRBV5-1
J: TRBJ2-3

CDR3: ASSSDRGRSGANVLT
V: TRBV28
J: TRBJ2-6

CDR3: ASSLTSGTGVSPLH
V: TRBV7-9
J: TRBJ1-6

CDR3: ASMQGFWQF
V: TRBV6-5
J: TRBJ2-1

CDR3: ASSLSRTSGSTDTQY
V: TRBV27
J: TRBJ2-3

CDR3: AVSTPSGRDTQY
V: TRBV28
J: TRBJ2-3

CDR3: ASSLGTSVNTGELF
V: TRBV7-9
J: TRBJ2-2

CDR3: ASSSQLEQY
V: TRBV6-5
J: TRBJ2-7

CDR3: ASSLAYNEQF
V: TRBV5-5
J: TRBJ2-1